The present T cell receptor (beta chain) was sequenced within a study of monozygotic twins with inflammatory bowel disease. From the 5' RACE reads, TCRdb lists one entry per CDR3 protein and no DNA. The sample holds some 170,000 distinct CDR3 sequences. The CDR3 contains 17 residues. Per the germline V gene, CDR1 is KGHDR and CDR2 is SFDVKD. The TCR sequence derives from a human donor with ulcerative colitis or Crohn's disease, or a healthy co-twin of an affected twin (not recorded which). The source material was blood. This chain connects TRBV24-1 to TRBJ2-2; TCRdb returns TRBD1, unconfirmable since there is no DNA. This CDR3 reads CATSDLPPGHPGGELFF.